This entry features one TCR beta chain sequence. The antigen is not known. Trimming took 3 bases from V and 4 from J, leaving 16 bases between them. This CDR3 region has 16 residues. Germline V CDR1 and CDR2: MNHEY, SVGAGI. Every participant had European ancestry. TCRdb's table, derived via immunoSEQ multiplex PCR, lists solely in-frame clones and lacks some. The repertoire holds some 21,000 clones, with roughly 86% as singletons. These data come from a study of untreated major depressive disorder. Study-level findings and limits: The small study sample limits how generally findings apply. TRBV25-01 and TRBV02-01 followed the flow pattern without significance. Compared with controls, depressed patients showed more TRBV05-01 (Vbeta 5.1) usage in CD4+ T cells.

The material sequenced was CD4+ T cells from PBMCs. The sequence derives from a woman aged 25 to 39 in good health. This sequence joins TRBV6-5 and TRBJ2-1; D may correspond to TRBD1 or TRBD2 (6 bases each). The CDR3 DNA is TGTGCCAGCAGTTATTCTCCCGGGGGCGGATACAATGAGCAGTTCTTC. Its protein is CASSYSPGGGYNEQFF.